The 5 T cell receptor beta chains in this list originate from one sample, sequenced in a study of T cell responses to AZD1222 COVID-19 vaccine. Assay used: immunoSEQ multiplex PCR; TCRdb lists only in-frame clones, some missing. The sample comprises under 110,000 clones, less than 95% of which are singletons, and 7% to 9% rests with the top ten. The material sequenced was peripheral blood, taken 28 days after the second AZD1222 dose. These receptors were taken from an adult who received the AZD1222 COVID-19 vaccine.

The genes are TRBV24-1 and TRBJ2-4; TRBD1 is a possible D gene (6 bases). V shed 4 bases and J shed 4 bases, with 13 bases lying between them. The CDR3 extends over 15 amino acids. Per germline, CDR1 KGHDR and CDR2 SFDVKD. The chain's CDR3 is CATSERTVKKNIQYF. In nucleotides, the CDR3 is TGTGCCACCAGTGAGCGGACAGTAAAGAAAAACATTCAGTACTTC.

This clone has only a few counts. The rearrangement links TRBV11-2 to TRBJ1-5, with D tentatively TRBD1 (6 bases). The length of the CDR3 is 15 residues. In germline, CDR1 is SGHAT, CDR2 FQNNGV. Trimming removed 6 bases from V and 3 bases from J, with 15 bases in between. The CDR3 nucleotides read TGTGCCAGCAGTAGTTCGGACAGTCACAATCAGCCCCAGCATTTT. The encoded protein is CASSSSDSHNQPQHF.

CDR3 nucleotides: TGTGCCAGCAGCGTAGGGGCGGTACAATCCGGGGAGCTGTTTTTT. Protein: CASSVGAVQSGELFF. The chain is built from TRBV9 and TRBJ2-2; D gene ambiguous. The CDR3 is 15 residues long. CDR1 and CDR2 from the germline V gene are SGDLS and YYNGEE. V lost 0 bases and J 6 bases, leaving 12 bases between the germline ends.

This chain connects TRBV7-2 to TRBJ2-7; D unclear. The CDR3 loop spans 11 amino acids. V lost 5 bases to trimming and J lost 4 bases, with 6 bases between them. Germline values: CDR1 SGHTA, CDR2 FQGNSA. The CDR3 bases are TGTGCCAGCAGCCAATGGTACGAGCAGTACTTC. Amino acids: CASSQWYEQYF. Based on the CDR3 plus reference TRBV7-2 and TRBJ2-7, the full variable domain is GAGVSQSPSNKVTEKGKDVELRCDPISGHTALYWYRQSLGQGLEFLIYFQGNSAPDKSGLPSDRFSAERTGGSVSTLTIQRTQQEDSAVYLCASSQWYEQYFGPGTRLTVT.

CDR3 sequence reads: CASSHRQGVGSPLHF. The CDR3 region has the DNA TGTGCCAGCAGCCACCGACAGGGGGTAGGGTCACCCCTCCACTTT. The chain couples TRBV3-1 (or the pseudogene TRBV3-2) to TRBJ1-6; 9 bases align to TRBD1. Germline values: CDR1 LGHDT, CDR2 YNNKEL (reference sequence). Trimming cost V 3 bases and J 10 bases; bases outside gene matches: 7. This CDR3 region has 15 residues.